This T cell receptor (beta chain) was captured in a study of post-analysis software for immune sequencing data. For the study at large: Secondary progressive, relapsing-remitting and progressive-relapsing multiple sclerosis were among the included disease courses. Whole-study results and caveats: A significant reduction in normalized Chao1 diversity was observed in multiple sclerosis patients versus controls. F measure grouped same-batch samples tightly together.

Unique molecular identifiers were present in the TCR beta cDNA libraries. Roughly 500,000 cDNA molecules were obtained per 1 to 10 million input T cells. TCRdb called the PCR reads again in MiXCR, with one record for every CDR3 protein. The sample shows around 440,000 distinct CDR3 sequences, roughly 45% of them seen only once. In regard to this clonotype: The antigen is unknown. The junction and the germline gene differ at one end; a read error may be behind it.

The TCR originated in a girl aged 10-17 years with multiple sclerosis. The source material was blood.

The CDR3 here is CASRGTGAPPHF. The CDR3, as DNA: TGTGCCAGCAGGGGGACAGGGGCACCCCCCCACTTT. The rearrangement joins TRBV12-3 or TRBV12-4 to TRBJ1-6; 10 bases match TRBD1. The CDR3 extends over 12 amino acids.